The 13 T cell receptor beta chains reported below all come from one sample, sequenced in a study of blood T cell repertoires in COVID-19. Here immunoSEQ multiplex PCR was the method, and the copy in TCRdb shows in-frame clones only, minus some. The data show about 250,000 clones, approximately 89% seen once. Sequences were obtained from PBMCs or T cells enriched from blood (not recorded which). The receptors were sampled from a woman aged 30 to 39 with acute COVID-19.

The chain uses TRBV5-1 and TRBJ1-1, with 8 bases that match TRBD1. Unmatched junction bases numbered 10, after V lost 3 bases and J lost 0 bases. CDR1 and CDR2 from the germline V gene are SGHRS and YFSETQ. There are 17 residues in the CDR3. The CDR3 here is CASSSWTGSPLNTEAFF. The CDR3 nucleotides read TGCGCCAGCAGCTCCTGGACAGGGAGCCCTTTGAACACTGAAGCTTTCTTT.

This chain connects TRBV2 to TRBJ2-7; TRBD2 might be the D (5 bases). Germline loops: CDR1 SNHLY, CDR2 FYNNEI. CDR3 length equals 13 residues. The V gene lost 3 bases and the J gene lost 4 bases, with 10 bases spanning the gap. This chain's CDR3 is CASSEEADYEQYF. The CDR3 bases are TGTGCCAGCAGTGAGGAGGCCGATTACGAGCAGTACTTC.

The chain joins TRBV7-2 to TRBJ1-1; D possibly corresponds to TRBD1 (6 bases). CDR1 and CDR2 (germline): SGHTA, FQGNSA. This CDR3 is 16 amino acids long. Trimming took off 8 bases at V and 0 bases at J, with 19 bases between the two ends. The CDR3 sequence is CASSTPGGLMNTEAFF. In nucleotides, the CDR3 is TGTGCCAGCTCTACGCCGGGGGGCCTAATGAACACTGAAGCTTTCTTT.

In DNA, the CDR3 is TGCGCCAGCGCCCAGACAGGGAACTATGGCTACACCTTC. It specifies CASAQTGNYGYTF. This chain links TRBV10-1 with TRBJ1-2, with TRBD1 matching 7 bases. Germline CDR1 reads WNHNN; CDR2 reads SYGVQD (reference sequence). Trimming removed 8 bases from V and 2 bases from J; junction bases left unmatched: 5. The CDR3 extends over 13 amino acids.

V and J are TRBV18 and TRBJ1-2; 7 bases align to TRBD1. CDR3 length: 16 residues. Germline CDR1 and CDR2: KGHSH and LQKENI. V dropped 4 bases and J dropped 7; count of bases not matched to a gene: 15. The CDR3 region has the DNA TGTGCCAGCTCACAAACAGGGGACCGTGCGTTAGGTGGCTACACCTTC. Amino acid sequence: CASSQTGDRALGGYTF.

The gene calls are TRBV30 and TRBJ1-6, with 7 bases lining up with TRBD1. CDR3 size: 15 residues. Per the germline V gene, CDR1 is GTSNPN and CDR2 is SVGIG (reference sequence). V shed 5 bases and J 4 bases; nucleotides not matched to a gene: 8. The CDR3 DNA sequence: TGTGCCTGGTCCCCGGGACAGATGTATAATTCACCCCTCCACTTT. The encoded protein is CAWSPGQMYNSPLHF.

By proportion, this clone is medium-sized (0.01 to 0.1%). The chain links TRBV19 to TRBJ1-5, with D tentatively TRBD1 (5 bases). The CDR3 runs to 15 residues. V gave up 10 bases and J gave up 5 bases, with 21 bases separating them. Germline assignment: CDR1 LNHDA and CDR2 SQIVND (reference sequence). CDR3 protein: CATQYEGATYQPQHF. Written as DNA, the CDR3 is TGTGCCACCCAATACGAAGGGGCAACATATCAGCCCCAGCATTTT.

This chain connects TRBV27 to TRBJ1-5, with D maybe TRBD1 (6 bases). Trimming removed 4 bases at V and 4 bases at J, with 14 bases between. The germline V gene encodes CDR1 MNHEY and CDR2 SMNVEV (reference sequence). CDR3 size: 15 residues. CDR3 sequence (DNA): TGTGCCAGCAGTTCCACCCGACAGGTGAATCAGCCCCAGCATTTT. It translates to CASSSTRQVNQPQHF.

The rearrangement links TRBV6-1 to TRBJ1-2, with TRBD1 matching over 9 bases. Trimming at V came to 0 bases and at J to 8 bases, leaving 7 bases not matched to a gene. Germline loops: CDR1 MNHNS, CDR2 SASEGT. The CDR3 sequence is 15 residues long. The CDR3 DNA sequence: TGTGCCAGCAGTGAAGCGGGGACAGGGTCTCGCGGCTACACCTTC. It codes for CASSEAGTGSRGYTF.

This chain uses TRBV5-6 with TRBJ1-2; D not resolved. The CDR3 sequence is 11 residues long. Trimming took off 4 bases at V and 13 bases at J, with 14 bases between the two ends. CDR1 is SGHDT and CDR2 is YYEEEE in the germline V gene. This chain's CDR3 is CASSLSGDCTF. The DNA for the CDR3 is TGTGCCAGCAGCCTTTCCGGGGATTGCACCTTC.

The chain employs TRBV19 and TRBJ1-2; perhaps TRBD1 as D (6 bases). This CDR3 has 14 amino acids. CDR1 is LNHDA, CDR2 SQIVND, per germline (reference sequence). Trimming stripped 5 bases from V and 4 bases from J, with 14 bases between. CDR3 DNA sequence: TGTGCCAGTAGTGTTGGGACACAACTCTATGGCTACACCTTC. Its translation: CASSVGTQLYGYTF.

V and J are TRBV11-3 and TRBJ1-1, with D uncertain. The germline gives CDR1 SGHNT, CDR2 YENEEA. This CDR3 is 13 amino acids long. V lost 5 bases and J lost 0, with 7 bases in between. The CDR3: CASSIQMNTEAFF. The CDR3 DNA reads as TGTGCCAGCAGCATCCAGATGAACACTGAAGCTTTCTTT. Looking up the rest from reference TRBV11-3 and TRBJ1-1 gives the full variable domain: EAGVVQSPRYKIIEKKQPVAFWCNPISGHNTLYWYLQNLGQGPELLIRYENEEAVDDSQLPKDRFSAERLKGVDSTLKIQPAELGDSAVYLCASSIQMNTEAFFGQGTRLTVV.

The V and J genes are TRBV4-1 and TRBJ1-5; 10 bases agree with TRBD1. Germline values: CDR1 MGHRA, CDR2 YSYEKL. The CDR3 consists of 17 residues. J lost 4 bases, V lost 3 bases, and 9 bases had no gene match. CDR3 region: CASSQPTGTGENQPQHF. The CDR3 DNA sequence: TGCGCCAGCAGCCAGCCCACCGGGACAGGGGAAAATCAGCCCCAGCATTTT.